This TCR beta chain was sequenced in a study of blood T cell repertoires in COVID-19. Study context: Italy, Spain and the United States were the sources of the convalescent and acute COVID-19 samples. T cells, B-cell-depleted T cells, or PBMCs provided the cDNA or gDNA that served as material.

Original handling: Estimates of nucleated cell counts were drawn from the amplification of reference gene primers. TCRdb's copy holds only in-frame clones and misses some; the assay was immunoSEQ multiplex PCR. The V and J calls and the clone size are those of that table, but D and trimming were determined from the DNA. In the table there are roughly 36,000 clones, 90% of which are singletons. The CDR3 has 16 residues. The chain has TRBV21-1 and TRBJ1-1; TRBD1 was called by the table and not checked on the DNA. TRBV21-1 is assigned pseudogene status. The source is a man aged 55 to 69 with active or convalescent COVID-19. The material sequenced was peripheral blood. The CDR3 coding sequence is TGTGCCAGCAGCAAAAGGCCCCGGGACAGGGTGACTGAAGCTTTCTTT. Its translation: CASSKRPRDRVTEAFF.